The 23 T cell receptor beta chains below come from one sample, sequenced in a study of cytomegalovirus exposure and HLA in healthy donors. The study ran its PCR with 60 Vbeta and 13 Jbeta primers. This table comes from immunoSEQ multiplex PCR, and its TCRdb copy is limited to in-frame clones, with some not included. The table has roughly 120,000 clones, 82% seen once. What was sequenced was PBMCs. The receptors were sampled from a male donor in good health and CMV-seropositive.

This chain links TRBV14 with TRBJ2-5; 10 bases fit TRBD1. CDR1 and CDR2 from the germline V gene are SGHDN and FVKESK. The CDR3 runs to 16 residues. The junction had 9 bases not matched to a gene; V was cut back by 4 bases and J by 4 bases. CDR3 sequence (DNA): TGTGCCAGCAGCCTATGGGACAGGGGAGAAAGAGAGACCCAGTACTTC. Its translation is CASSLWDRGERETQYF.

This clone was seen only a few times. This rearrangement joins TRBV7-2 to TRBJ2-1; D remains ambiguous. V lost 5 bases, J lost 9 bases, and 17 bases lay in between. From germline, CDR1 is SGHTA and CDR2 FQGNSA. The CDR3 length is 14 residues. The CDR3 bases are TGTGCCAGCAGCCTAGGCCACAGACCCAGTGAGCAGTTCTTC. Translation: CASSLGHRPSEQFF.

With respect to this clone: Compared with germline, one end of the junction differs, possibly owing to a read error. The same CDR3 can be traced to other DNA sequences in this sample. The chain has TRBV7-2 and TRBJ2-3, with 9 bases that match TRBD2. This CDR3 has 15 residues. Germline values: CDR1 SGHTA, CDR2 FQGNSA. DNA of the CDR3: TGTGCTAGCAGCTTAGTTGCGGGAGGGAGAGATACGCAGTATTTT. Protein: CASSLVAGGRDTQYF.

The chain couples TRBV7-2 to TRBJ1-2, with D possibly TRBD1 on 6 matching bases. CDR1 and CDR2 (germline): SGHTA, FQGNSA. V was clipped by 3 bases and J by 4 bases, with 12 bases between them. CDR3 length: 14 amino acids. CDR3 in DNA: TGTGCCAGCAGCTTTCACAGGGAGAGCTATGGCTACACCTTC. This sequence encodes CASSFHRESYGYTF.

The J gene is TRBJ2-1, the V gene TRBV18, with 7 nucleotides matching TRBD1. The CDR3 has 17 amino acids. V lost 3 bases and J lost 8; bases outside the gene matches: 16. Germline loops: CDR1 KGHSH, CDR2 LQKENI. In nucleotides, the CDR3 is TGTGCCAGCTCACCGAGGGACAGAACTACAAGAGGGGATGAGCAGTTCTTC. It is translated as CASSPRDRTTRGDEQFF.

The chain carries TRBV7-8 and TRBJ2-3; D is unresolved. Germline loops: CDR1 SGHVS, CDR2 FQNEAQ. CDR3 length: 13 amino acids. The V end lost 4 bases, the J end lost 4 bases, and 9 bases lay between the germline ends. CDR3 amino acids: CASSSTPADTQYF. The CDR3 bases are TGTGCCAGCAGCTCGACACCCGCAGATACGCAGTATTTT.

The rearrangement uses TRBV4-3 and TRBJ1-2; D not resolved. V lost 1 base and J lost 2, with 14 bases in between. The length of the CDR3 is 16 residues. Germline-derived CDR1 and CDR2 are LGHNA and YSLEER. CDR3 coding DNA: TGCGCCAGCAGCCAAGCCCTTGGTGGCGGCAACTATGGCTACACCTTC. Protein: CASSQALGGGNYGYTF.

The chain combines TRBV2 with TRBJ2-1; D is undetermined. Germline V gives CDR1 SNHLY, CDR2 FYNNEI. The CDR3 sequence is 11 residues long. The V end lost 5 bases, the J end lost 5 bases, and 4 bases lay between the germline ends. The CDR3 sequence: CASSPNNEQFF. As DNA, the CDR3 is TGTGCCAGCAGTCCCAACAATGAGCAGTTCTTC.

A remark on this clone: One junction end disagrees with the germline gene, perhaps due to a read error. CDR3 protein: CASSPRRTLGNSQYF. The DNA of the CDR3 is TGTGCCAGCAGCCCTAGGAGGACCCTCGGGAACAGTCAGTACTTC. The J gene is TRBJ2-4, the V gene TRBV9, with a tentative D call TRBD2 (5 bases). Germline CDR1 and CDR2: SGDLS and YYNGEE. The CDR3 has 15 amino acids.

The chain links TRBV7-3 to TRBJ2-1; no clear D. The CDR3 extends over 11 amino acids. Germline V CDR1 and CDR2: SGHTA, FQGTGA. Trimming cost V 3 bases and J 8 bases, with 5 bases left between them. The CDR3 here is CASSFTDEQFF. The CDR3 DNA follows: TGTGCCAGCAGCTTTACTGATGAGCAGTTCTTC.

The chain links TRBV4-2 to TRBJ2-3; a weak D match, TRBD2 (7 bases). Deletions cut 4 bases from V and 6 bases from J, with 23 bases between. The CDR3 spans 17 residues. Germline CDR1 reads LGHNA; CDR2 reads YNFKEQ. As DNA, the CDR3 is TGTGCCAGCAGCCCCTTGAAAAGGGGGGAGGGTTCGGATACGCAGTATTTT. Protein product: CASSPLKRGEGSDTQYF.

V usage is TRBV29-1 and J usage is TRBJ2-2, with 8 bases identical to TRBD2. The V segment lost 3 bases and the J segment 4 bases; nucleotides outside the gene matches: 7. CDR1 is SQVTM, CDR2 ANQGSEA, per germline. The CDR3 consists of 15 residues. The CDR3 loop reads CSVERSGRGTGELFF. The CDR3 region has the DNA TGCAGCGTTGAGCGGAGCGGGAGAGGCACCGGGGAGCTGTTTTTT.

The V call is TRBV19, the J call TRBJ2-1, with 7 bases lining up with TRBD1. CDR3 size: 16 residues. Germline CDR1 reads LNHDA; CDR2 reads SQIVND (reference sequence). V was clipped by 4 bases and J by 8 bases; unmatched bases: 14. DNA for the CDR3: TGTGCCAGTAGTACGTCCCGCGACAGGGCGTTCTATGAGCAGTTCTTC. It encodes CASSTSRDRAFYEQFF.

The chain carries TRBV14 and TRBJ1-2; no reliable D call. Looked up from germline, CDR1 is SGHDN and CDR2 is FVKESK. The CDR3 length is 12 residues. V was cut by 4 bases and J by 5 bases, with 8 bases left in between. The CDR3 here is CASSRSEYGYTF. The CDR3, as DNA: TGTGCCAGCAGCCGGTCAGAATATGGCTACACCTTC.

In this sample, this clone turned up a few times. This sequence joins TRBV19 and TRBJ1-6; D gene ambiguous. Trimming took 4 bases from V and 10 from J, leaving 11 bases between them. Germline assignment: CDR1 LNHDA and CDR2 SQIVND (reference sequence). The CDR3 totals 13 residues. The CDR3 sequence: CASSSSGFSPLHF. CDR3 bases: TGTGCCAGTAGTAGTAGTGGTTTCTCACCCCTCCACTTT.

The genes are TRBV2 and TRBJ2-7, with D perhaps matching TRBD1 (6 bases). The CDR3 covers 13 residues. The V gene's germline CDR1 is SNHLY and CDR2 FYNNEI. V gave up 4 bases and J gave up 5 bases, with 12 bases separating them. CDR3 nucleotides: TGTGCCAGCAGTGCAGGGGTCGTAAACGAGCAGTACTTC. Translation: CASSAGVVNEQYF. The complete variable domain, with remaining parts taken from reference TRBV2 and TRBJ2-7, reads EPEVTQTPSHQVTQMGQEVILRCVPISNHLYFYWYRQILGQKVEFLVSFYNNEISEKSEIFDDQFSVERPDGSNFTLKIRSTKLEDSAMYFCASSAGVVNEQYFGPGTRLTVT.

The rearrangement uses TRBV6-1 and TRBJ2-5; 8 bases match TRBD1. The CDR3 length is 15 residues. In germline, CDR1 is MNHNS, CDR2 SASEGT. Trimming took 4 bases from V and 5 from J; bases not matched to a gene: 9. Here the CDR3 reads CASSARQGPGETQYF. CDR3 in DNA: TGTGCCAGCAGTGCTCGACAGGGGCCTGGGGAGACCCAGTACTTC.

In this sample, this clone turned up once. The CDR3 reads CASLGAQNTEAFF. CDR3 bases: TGTGCCAGCCTAGGGGCTCAGAACACTGAAGCTTTCTTT. This chain uses TRBV27 with TRBJ1-1; maybe TRBD1 (5 bases). CDR1 is MNHEY and CDR2 is SMNVEV in the germline V gene (reference sequence). The length of the CDR3 is 13 residues. V lost 8 bases, J lost 1 base, and 11 bases lay in between.

This chain links TRBV29-1 with TRBJ2-1; TRBD2 matches at 13 bases. Per germline, CDR1 SQVTM and CDR2 ANQGSEA. The CDR3 is 15 amino acids. J lost 8 bases, V lost 7 bases, and 11 bases had no gene match. This CDR3 is CSALYGTSGKDEQFF. As DNA, the CDR3 is TGCAGCGCTCTCTACGGGACTAGCGGGAAGGATGAGCAGTTCTTC.

This chain connects TRBV28 to TRBJ1-6, with a tentative D call TRBD1 (5 bases). Germline CDR1 is MDHEN and CDR2 is SYDVKM. This CDR3 region has 14 residues. The germline V and J ends were trimmed by 9 bases and 2 bases, with 11 bases remaining between them. The CDR3 loop reads CASTRQTYNSPLHF. The CDR3 DNA reads TGTGCCAGTACACGACAGACCTATAATTCACCCCTCCACTTT. Full variable domain (missing parts from reference TRBV28 and TRBJ1-6): DVKVTQSSRYLVKRTGEKVFLECVQDMDHENMFWYRQDPGLGLRLIYFSYDVKMKEKGDIPEGYSVSREKKERFSLILESASTNQTSMYLCASTRQTYNSPLHFGNGTRLTVT.

The gene calls are TRBV30 and TRBJ1-3; 8 positions agree with TRBD1. The J segment lost 0 bases and the V segment lost 8 bases, leaving 3 bases of the junction unmatched. CDR3 length: 13 residues. CDR1 is GTSNPN, CDR2 SVGIG, per germline (reference sequence). CDR3 amino acids: CALDRASGNTIYF. As DNA, the CDR3 is TGTGCCCTGGACAGGGCCTCTGGAAACACCATATATTTT.

The chain combines TRBV4-1 with TRBJ2-1; 11 bases match TRBD2. The J segment lost 5 bases and the V segment lost 4 bases, leaving 4 bases of the junction unmatched. This CDR3 contains 15 residues. Looked up from germline, CDR1 is MGHRA and CDR2 is YSYEKL. The chain's CDR3 is CASSPGLAADNEQFF. The CDR3 DNA is TGCGCCAGCAGCCCGGGACTAGCGGCTGACAATGAGCAGTTCTTC.

The chain joins TRBV11-3 to TRBJ1-2; maybe TRBD1 (6 bases). V lost 5 bases, J lost 4 bases, and 11 bases lay in between. This CDR3 has 13 residues. Germline loops: CDR1 SGHNT, CDR2 YENEEA. The CDR3 protein is CASSPDSLYGYTF. CDR3 in DNA: TGTGCCAGCAGCCCGGACAGCCTCTATGGCTACACCTTC.